This T cell receptor (beta chain) originates from a study of blood T cell repertoires in COVID-19 (dated by TCRdb to 2019 to 2021). Regarding the complete study: Collaborator samples came from the United States, Italy and Spain and covered acute and convalescent phases of COVID-19. Samples came from the ongoing ImmuneRACE study (first 160 participants) plus 1,254 subjects from 6 global collaborators. The material from the prospective study consisted of cDNA or gDNA derived from T cells, B-cell-depleted T cells, or PBMCs. Nearly every sample came with metadata listing a de-identified subject ID, COVID-19 status, age in years and sex. Where available, HLA class I and class II types were taken from metadata supplied by the sample provider and were not determined by assay-based typing. The repertoires were made available in a free public database intended to serve as a resource for research on the immune response to SARS-CoV-2. Subjects who had been exposed to COVID-19, were actively infected with it, or had recovered from it provided the deeply sampled blood TCRbeta repertoires that made up the dataset.

TCRbeta CDR3 regions were amplified from genomic DNA by means of the immunoSEQ Assay, a bias-controlled multiplex PCR. Per the authors' processing: The number of nucleated cells in each sample was estimated from the amplification of reference gene primers within the assay. To quantify the absolute abundance of each unique TCRbeta CDR3 rearrangement, sequence reads were collapsed and filtered. Productive Simpson clonality was computed per sample as the square root of Simpson's diversity index over productive rearrangements. Not all clones reach the TCRdb copy of this immuneACCESS table, which keeps in-frame sequences only. Checked studies attribute under half of the gap to unresolved V genes and leave the rest unexplained. Clone size and the V and J calls come from that table; the DNA yielded D and trimming. The sample data list 390,000 or so clones, and 75% to 90% of these were observed just once. Jointly, the top ten make up approximately 5% of the sample.

The research as a whole found: Clinical and demographic metadata were provided uncurated, with the amount varying by source and participant.

Counted from cysteine to phenylalanine, this CDR3 has 13 amino acids. Left in the record is the CDR3 DNA by itself, 39 bases read in frame from the first base. The V end loses 4 bases and the J end loses 7 bases, and a stretch of 13 bases separates them. In the germline V gene, CDR1 corresponds to MGHDK and CDR2 to SYGVNS. On this clone: Its antigen is unknown. No quality values exist for individual bases; no much larger clone is one base distant.

In the prospective study, participants were roughly 18 to 95 years old, resided in about two dozen geographic areas of the United States, and were enrolled through a virtual design. To assign participants to cohorts, the prospective study relied on clinical history that participants themselves reported in a screening survey and a study questionnaire. Recovered participants in ImmuneRACE Cohort 3 were defined by two consecutive negative NP/OP PCR tests, clearance by a healthcare professional, or resolution of symptoms. Mobile phlebotomists in the prospective study collected whole blood, serum and a nasopharyngeal or oropharyngeal swab from every participant. Participants in the prospective study had the option to provide additional blood draws and questionnaires over a roughly 2-month period. Before DNA extraction, blood samples from the prospective study were shipped at room temperature or frozen.

This receptor was identified in a woman aged 45-59 years who had recovered from COVID-19. The sequencing input was PBMCs or T cells enriched from blood (not recorded which). This chain is built from TRBV25-1 and TRBJ1-1; the D segment cannot be called with confidence. The DNA is as follows: TGTGCCAGCAGTGTGCGGGGTCTTGGTGAAGCTTTCTTT. Translation gives CASSVRGLGEAFF.